These 12 T cell receptor beta chains share one sample of origin, sequenced in a study of cytomegalovirus exposure and HLA in healthy donors (dated by TCRdb to the late 2010s). Libraries were built with the immunoSEQ multiplex PCR assay. A mixture of 60 forward primers for TCR Vbeta segments and 13 reverse primers for TCR Jbeta segments was used in the multiplex PCR. Entries here come from immuneACCESS through TCRdb and include only in-frame sequences with V and J called. Some clones fail to appear in such tables; in the studies checked, an unresolved V gene covers under half of the shortfall, and the cause of the remainder is unknown. Here the sample has roughly 100,000 clones; less than 80% occur a single time. The ten top clones hold more than 1.5% of the sample. Sequenced material: PBMCs. These receptor sequences come from a man aged 40-50 years in good health and CMV-seronegative.

The chain links TRBV6-1 to TRBJ1-6, with unresolved D. Germline V gene lookup returns CDR1 MNHNS and CDR2 SASEGT. The CDR3 covers 14 residues. The V and J ends lost 7 bases and 9 bases respectively, with 16 bases between them. CDR3 bases: TGTGCCAGCACCCAGCGGGAGCTTACTTCACCCCTCCACTTT. It yields the protein CASTQRELTSPLHF.

This chain connects TRBV19 to TRBJ1-6; 8 nucleotides align to TRBD1. This CDR3 contains 14 residues. Germline CDR1 LNHDA, CDR2 SQIVND (reference sequence). V was pared by 5 bases and J by 16 bases, with 13 bases of the junction left unmatched. This chain's CDR3 is CASSRDRGHDRLHF. The CDR3 DNA follows: TGTGCCAGTAGTCGAGACAGGGGACACGATCGACTCCACTTT.

Comment on this clone: The junction differs from germline at one of its ends, possibly a read error. The chain joins TRBV5-1 to TRBJ2-7; 8 bases match TRBD1. CDR1 and CDR2 from the germline V gene are SGHRS and YFSETQ. The CDR3 is 15 residues long. The CDR3 here is CASGLGWTGLSEQYF. DNA for the CDR3: TGCGCCAGCGGCTTGGGATGGACAGGGTTGAGCGAGCAGTACTTC.

This clone was counted a single time. This chain links TRBV5-1 with TRBJ2-5, with 7 bases identical to TRBD1. Per the germline V gene, CDR1 is SGHRS and CDR2 is YFSETQ. The CDR3 is 13 amino acids. Germline trimming cut 5 bases from V and 1 base from J; bases unmatched to any gene: 2. In DNA form, the CDR3 reads TGCGCCAGCAGGGGGACAGCCCAAGAGACCCAGTACTTC. Encoded protein: CASRGTAQETQYF. The full variable domain, with the rest looked up from reference TRBV5-1 and TRBJ2-5, is KAGVTQTPRYLIKTRGQQVTLSCSPISGHRSVSWYQQTPGQGLQFLFEYFSETQRNKGNFPGRFSGRQFSNSRSEMNVSTLELGDSALYLCASRGTAQETQYFGPGTRLLVL.

The chain recombines TRBV19 with TRBJ2-1, with 9 bases lining up with TRBD2. CDR1 is LNHDA and CDR2 is SQIVND in the germline V gene (reference sequence). The CDR3 runs 14 residues. The J segment lost 10 bases and the V segment lost 3 bases, leaving 7 bases of the junction unmatched. CDR3 in DNA: TGTGCCAGTAGTATTCGCACGGGACTAGCCGAGCAGTTCTTC. The encoded protein is CASSIRTGLAEQFF.

The J gene is TRBJ1-5, the V gene TRBV6-6; 7 positions agree with TRBD1. This CDR3 is built from 16 residues. CDR1 is MNHNY, CDR2 SVGAGI, per germline (reference sequence). V lost 0 bases to trimming and J lost 9 bases; unmatched junction nucleotides: 11. The chain's CDR3 is CASSYSGRDSGRPQHF. The CDR3 nucleotides are TGTGCCAGCAGTTACTCGGGCCGGGACAGTGGTAGGCCCCAGCATTTT.

This chain joins TRBV19 and TRBJ2-5, with 7 bases that match TRBD1. The germline V gene has CDR1 LNHDA and CDR2 SQIVND (reference sequence). V dropped 1 base and J dropped 4; count of bases not matched to a gene: 9. The CDR3 is 16 amino acids. In DNA form, the CDR3 reads TGTGCCAGTAGTATAGGACAGGGTGGGATTGGAGAGACCCAGTACTTC. It translates to CASSIGQGGIGETQYF.

The genes are TRBV5-6 and TRBJ1-6; weak D call: TRBD1 (5 bases). Between the trimmed V and J ends, which lost 4 bases and 7 bases, there was a span of 12 bases. The germline V gene has CDR1 SGHDT and CDR2 YYEEEE. This CDR3 contains 14 residues. The CDR3 region is CASSVTARNSPLHF. Written as DNA, the CDR3 is TGTGCCAGCAGCGTGACAGCCCGAAATTCACCCCTCCACTTT.

The chain has TRBV9 and TRBJ2-5, with TRBD2 identical over 7 bases. The CDR3 is 16 amino acids. V gave up 4 bases and J gave up 1 base; unmatched junction bases: 10. Germline V gene sequence: CDR1 SGDLS, CDR2 YYNGEE. The chain's CDR3 is CASSPAGGLPQETQYF. The CDR3 DNA reads as TGTGCCAGCAGCCCCGCCGGGGGACTACCCCAAGAGACCCAGTACTTC.

This clone occurred a few times. The rearrangement links TRBV7-3 to TRBJ2-6; 10 nucleotides line up with TRBD1. Losses at the gene ends were 5 bases for V and 1 base for J; bases not matched to a gene: 8. This CDR3 is built from 18 residues. The V gene's germline CDR1 is SGHTA and CDR2 FQGTGA. CDR3 DNA sequence: TGTGCCAGCAGCGCCCGACAGGGGGCGTCTTCTGGGGCCAACGTCCTGACTTTC. Translated, it gives CASSARQGASSGANVLTF.

The V gene is TRBV19, the J gene TRBJ2-1; 11 nucleotides align to TRBD2. Germline CDR1 LNHDA, CDR2 SQIVND (reference sequence). The CDR3 contains 16 residues. The junction had 5 bases not matched to a gene; V was cut back by 1 base and J by 6 bases. The CDR3 region is CASSIAGLAGPNEQFF. Here the CDR3 DNA reads TGTGCCAGTAGTATAGCCGGACTAGCGGGCCCCAATGAGCAGTTCTTC.

V and J are TRBV5-1 and TRBJ2-3; 13 bases are a match to TRBD2. The CDR3 is 18 amino acids. Germline lookup yields CDR1 SGHRS and CDR2 YFSETQ. V lost 5 bases and J lost 1; bases outside the gene matches: 10. CDR3 loop: CASRGGLAGIRGTDTQYF. DNA of the CDR3: TGCGCCAGCAGGGGGGGACTAGCGGGAATCCGGGGCACAGATACGCAGTATTTT.